Shown below are 14 T cell receptor beta chains from a single sample sequenced in a study of blood T cell repertoires in COVID-19. Generated by immunoSEQ multiplex PCR, the TCRdb table keeps only in-frame clones and is missing some. The sample has about 230,000 clones; 70% to 90% are singletons. Sequenced material: peripheral blood. These receptor sequences come from a woman aged 18-29 years who had recovered from COVID-19.

The genes are TRBV27 and TRBJ1-2; D not certain. The CDR3 is made up of 18 amino acids. Trimming pared 0 bases from V and 4 bases from J, leaving 21 bases between. From germline, CDR1 is MNHEY and CDR2 SMNVEV (reference sequence). The CDR3 nucleotides are TGTGCCAGCAGTTTATCGACGCCTCGGGGAGGGAGTACCTATGGCTACACCTTC. Translating gives CASSLSTPRGGSTYGYTF.

Notes on this clone: This sequence may be a read error, since a much larger clone differs from it by one base. The rearrangement uses TRBV7-7 and TRBJ1-1; tentative D call: TRBD1 (6 bases). This CDR3 contains 13 residues. The V end was cut by 3 bases, the J end by 1 base, with 6 bases between. Germline V gene data show CDR1 as SSHAT and CDR2 as FNYEAQ (reference sequence). The CDR3 coding sequence is TGTGCCAGCAGCTTGGGACAGAACACTGAAGCTTTCTTT. Translation: CASSLGQNTEAFF.

The rearrangement uses TRBV5-1 and TRBJ1-1, with D maybe TRBD1 (6 bases). The CDR3 covers 15 residues. Trimming pared 2 bases from V and 2 bases from J, leaving 13 bases between. Germline V gene lookup returns CDR1 SGHRS and CDR2 YFSETQ. As DNA, the CDR3 is TGCGCCAGCAGCTTCCTTACAGGGAGTAACACTGAAGCTTTCTTT. Its translation is CASSFLTGSNTEAFF. The full variable domain, its missing parts supplied by reference TRBV5-1 and TRBJ1-1, is KAGVTQTPRYLIKTRGQQVTLSCSPISGHRSVSWYQQTPGQGLQFLFEYFSETQRNKGNFPGRFSGRQFSNSRSEMNVSTLELGDSALYLCASSFLTGSNTEAFFGQGTRLTVV.

The chain uses TRBV7-2 and TRBJ2-3, with D perhaps matching TRBD2 (6 bases). Trimming took 4 bases from V and 2 from J, leaving 13 bases between them. The CDR3 is made up of 15 amino acids. CDR1 is SGHTA, CDR2 FQGNSA, per germline. CDR3 coding DNA: TGTGCCAGCAGCTGGCGGGCGGGGCACACAGATACGCAGTATTTT. Translated: CASSWRAGHTDTQYF.

The V and J genes are TRBV13 and TRBJ2-2; 13 bases map to TRBD2. Germline values: CDR1 PRHDT, CDR2 FYEKMQ (reference sequence). The CDR3 extends over 17 amino acids. Germline trimming cut 5 bases from V and 6 bases from J; bases unmatched to any gene: 9. CDR3 DNA sequence: TGTGCCAGCAGCATCGGGACTAGCGGGAACGTCGCCGGGGAGCTGTTTTTT. The encoded protein is CASSIGTSGNVAGELFF.

V gene TRBV3-1 (or the pseudogene TRBV3-2) combines with J gene TRBJ1-2; D is perhaps TRBD1 (5 bases). The CDR3 has 14 amino acids. Per the germline V gene, CDR1 is LGHDT and CDR2 is YNNKEL (reference sequence). Trimming removed 4 bases from V and 4 bases from J, with 13 bases in between. CDR3 DNA sequence: TGTGCCAGCAGCCCAACTCCAGGGTTCTATGGCTACACCTTC. Its translation: CASSPTPGFYGYTF.

This rearrangement joins TRBV6-1 to TRBJ2-1; tentatively, D is TRBD2 (6 bases). CDR1 is MNHNS, CDR2 SASEGT, per germline. V was clipped by 2 bases and J by 5 bases, with 13 bases between them. The CDR3 consists of 15 residues. The CDR3 DNA reads TGTGCCAGCAGTGAACCAGGGACTGCTAACAATGAGCAGTTCTTC. Translated, it gives CASSEPGTANNEQFF.

This clone was observed once. This chain links TRBV5-6 with TRBJ1-5, with 12 nucleotides matching TRBD1. This CDR3 is built from 15 residues. Germline loops: CDR1 SGHDT, CDR2 YYEEEE. J gave up 7 bases and V 4 bases, and 6 bases lay outside the gene matches. Here the CDR3 DNA reads TGTGCCAGCAGCCCGGGACAGGGGGCAAACCAGCCCCAGCATTTT. Its translation: CASSPGQGANQPQHF.

The chain couples TRBV7-9 to TRBJ2-1; 13 bases agree with TRBD2. The CDR3 loop spans 16 amino acids. Germline V gene data show CDR1 as SEHNR and CDR2 as FQNEAQ (reference sequence). J was trimmed by 7 bases and V by 5 bases; bases with no gene match: 8. The CDR3 is CASSPPGTSGINEQFF. CDR3 DNA: TGTGCCAGCAGCCCCCCCGGGACTAGCGGGATAAATGAGCAGTTCTTC.

The rearrangement joins TRBV6-5 to TRBJ2-1, with TRBD2 matching 7 bases. Germline V CDR1 and CDR2: MNHEY, SVGAGI. V dropped 5 bases and J dropped 10; count of bases not matched to a gene: 8. The CDR3 spans 13 residues. The CDR3 is CASSLWTSGEQFF. In DNA form, the CDR3 reads TGTGCCAGCAGTCTATGGACTAGTGGCGAGCAGTTCTTC.

The chain joins TRBV14 to TRBJ2-7; D is unclear. The CDR3 is 13 amino acids. Germline V gene data show CDR1 as SGHDN and CDR2 as FVKESK. V lost 4 bases to trimming and J lost 3 bases, with 10 bases between them. CDR3 in DNA: TGTGCCAGCAGCCCCCATACTCTCTACGAGCAGTACTTC. Protein product: CASSPHTLYEQYF. Full variable domain (remainder filled in from reference TRBV14 and TRBJ2-7): EAGVTQFPSHSVIEKGQTVTLRCDPISGHDNLYWYRRVMGKEIKFLLHFVKESKQDESGMPNNRFLAERTGGTYSTLKVQPAELEDSGVYFCASSPHTLYEQYFGPGTRLTVT.

This clone was seen once. CDR3 sequence reads: CASLRQEKLYSNQPQHF. CDR3 coding DNA: TGTGCCAGCTTACGACAGGAAAAACTCTATAGCAATCAGCCCCAGCATTTT. V usage is TRBV21-1 and J usage is TRBJ1-5; the D call of TRBD1 is as the table states it, not checked on the DNA. TRBV21-1 is a recognized pseudogene. CDR3 size: 17 residues.

V gene TRBV24-1 combines with J gene TRBJ2-7, with D possibly matching TRBD1 (6 bases). Germline V gives CDR1 KGHDR, CDR2 SFDVKD. The CDR3 runs 13 residues. The V end lost 9 bases, the J end lost 3 bases, and 14 bases lay between the germline ends. The CDR3 spells CATQSDSNYEQYF. The DNA of the CDR3 is TGTGCCACCCAGTCGGACAGTAACTACGAGCAGTACTTC.

The rearrangement uses TRBV25-1 and TRBJ1-5, with 9 bases identical to TRBD1. The CDR3 is 15 amino acids. The V gene end was trimmed by 4 bases and the J gene end by 4 bases; junction bases not matched to a gene: 5. The V gene's germline CDR1 is MGHDK and CDR2 SYGVNS. CDR3 sequence: CASSGEGQGNQPQHF. The CDR3 DNA sequence: TGTGCCAGCAGTGGGGAGGGACAGGGAAATCAGCCCCAGCATTTT.